Listed below are T cell receptor beta chains from one sample, sequenced in a study of T cell responses to AZD1222 COVID-19 vaccine. Profiling relied on immunoSEQ multiplex PCR, and the TCRdb table lists in-frame clones only, not all of them. This repertoire shows about 170,000 clones, over 85% found once; its top ten account for around 4.3%. Material: peripheral blood, obtained on day 0 of AZD1222 vaccination. All receptors derive from an adult in good health. The CDR3 runs from the conserved cysteine through the conserved F or W. The D gene is left open where the match is weak.

J	D	V	CDR3	DNA
TRBJ2-5	TRBD1	TRBV28	CASSTTRTGRGETQYF	TGTGCCAGCAGCACCACAAGGACAGGGCGAGGAGAGACCCAGTACTTC
TRBJ1-1	NA	TRBV18	CASSPEKQGSMGAFF	TGTGCCAGCTCACCCGAAAAACAGGGTTCAATGGGGGCTTTCTTT
TRBJ1-3	NA	TRBV5-1	CASSVGDAYSGNTIYF	TGCGCCAGCAGCGTAGGAGACGCCTACTCTGGAAACACCATATATTTT
TRBJ2-7	NA	TRBV27	CASSLGHEQYF	TGTGCCAGCAGTTTGGGCCACGAGCAGTACTTC
TRBJ1-6	NA	TRBV12-3/TRBV12-4	CASSLTDITPLHF	TGTGCCAGCAGTTTAACAGATATCACACCCCTCCACTTT
TRBJ1-1	NA	TRBV6-5	CASSYLGAPSTLEAFF	TGTGCCAGCAGTTACTTAGGGGCCCCCAGCACCCTTGAAGCTTTCTTT
TRBJ2-7	TRBD1	TRBV25-1	CASSYRGGYEQYF	TGTGCCAGCAGTTACAGGGGTGGGTACGAGCAGTACTTC
TRBJ2-5	NA	TRBV5-1	CASSLGGKETQYF	TGCGCCAGCAGCTTGGGGGGCAAAGAGACCCAGTACTTC
TRBJ1-2	NA	TRBV15	CATSRDRTAYGYTF	TGTGCCACCAGCAGAGATAGGACAGCCTATGGCTACACCTTC
TRBJ1-5	NA	TRBV6-5	CASSYGGTEPQHF	TGTGCCAGCAGTTATGGCGGAACCGAGCCCCAGCATTTT
TRBJ1-2	NA	TRBV3-1/TRBV3-2	CASSQDLGQDYGYTF	TGTGCCAGCAGCCAAGATCTGGGGCAGGACTATGGCTACACCTTC
TRBJ1-3	TRBD1	TRBV9	CASSPRQGRSGNTIYF	TGTGCCAGCAGCCCTCGACAGGGCCGCTCTGGAAACACCATATATTTT
TRBJ1-5	NA	TRBV29-1	CSVGEHNQPQHF	TGCAGCGTTGGTGAGCACAATCAGCCCCAGCATTTT
TRBJ1-6	NA	TRBV12-3/TRBV12-4	CASRSWDMSPLHF	TGTGCCAGCAGAAGCTGGGATATGTCACCCCTCCACTTT
TRBJ2-7	TRBD1	TRBV19	CASSIGTGLYEQYF	TGTGCCAGTAGTATCGGGACAGGCCTATACGAGCAGTACTTC
TRBJ2-3	NA	TRBV7-2	CASSLVSWDKTQYF	TGTGCCAGCAGCTTAGTTTCTTGGGATAAAACGCAGTATTTT
TRBJ1-5	NA	TRBV7-9	CASSPYTENQPQHF	TGTGCCAGCAGCCCTTACACGGAGAATCAGCCCCAGCATTTT